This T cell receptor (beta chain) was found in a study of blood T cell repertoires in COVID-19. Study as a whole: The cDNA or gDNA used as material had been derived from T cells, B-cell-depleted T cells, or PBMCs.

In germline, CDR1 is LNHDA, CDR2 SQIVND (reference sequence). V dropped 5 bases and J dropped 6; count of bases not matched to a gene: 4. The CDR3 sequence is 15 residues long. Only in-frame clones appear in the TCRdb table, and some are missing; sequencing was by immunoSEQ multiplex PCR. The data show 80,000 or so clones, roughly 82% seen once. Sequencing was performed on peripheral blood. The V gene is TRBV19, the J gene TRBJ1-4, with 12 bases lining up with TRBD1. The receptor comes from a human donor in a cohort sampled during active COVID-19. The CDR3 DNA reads TGTGCCAGTAGTGGGGGACAGGGGGCGTATGAAAAACTGTTTTTT. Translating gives CASSGGQGAYEKLFF.